Described below is a single TCR beta chain sequence and its context. The data stem from a study of cytomegalovirus exposure and HLA in healthy donors. In the PCR, 60 Vbeta and 13 Jbeta primers were used. Profiled with immunoSEQ multiplex PCR; TCRdb holds only in-frame clones, not every one. Altogether some 150,000 clones are present, approximately 80% being singletons, with the ten largest covering 1.5% to 2%. The ends lost 0 bases at V and 6 bases at J; junction bases unmatched: 2. Germline V lookup: CDR1 SGDLS, CDR2 YYNGEE. This CDR3 contains 15 residues. The clonotype originates from a woman aged 40 to 50 in good health and CMV-seronegative. Sequenced material: PBMCs. This rearrangement joins TRBV9 to TRBJ2-5; the match to TRBD2 covers 13 bases. In DNA, the CDR3 is TGTGCCAGCAGCGTAGGGACTAGCGGGGGCCAGACCCAGTACTTC. Translated, it gives CASSVGTSGGQTQYF.